The clone carrying this TCR beta chain was counted only a few times. Its target is not known. This entry comes from a study of cytotoxic CD8 clonotypes in ibrutinib-treated CLL. Study-level information: Once patients had received a median 12 months of treatment, range 6 to 36, response samples were obtained.

Only in-frame clones appear in the TCRdb table, and some are missing; sequencing was by immunoSEQ multiplex PCR. The table records around 26,000 clones, about 67% of them present only once. Whole-study results and caveats: Contraction or stability on treatment characterized the public clonotypes, which were uncommon. Baseline levels were approached again at progression, after clonality had risen at ibrutinib response.

This receptor was identified in a human donor with chronic lymphocytic leukemia. The material sequenced was PBMCs, taken after 12 months of ibrutinib treatment.

The CDR3 sequence is CASSLVAGGGETQYF. The DNA of the CDR3 is TGTGCCAGCAGCTTGGTAGCGGGGGGGGGAGAGACCCAGTACTTC. The genes are TRBV4-2 and TRBJ2-5, with 11 bases identical to TRBD2. CDR3 size: 15 residues. The germline V gene encodes CDR1 LGHNA and CDR2 YNFKEQ. The trim removed 5 bases at V and 4 bases at J, leaving 6 bases unmatched.